The clone carrying this T cell receptor beta chain was seen repeatedly, ten times or more. Genomic DNA served as template for TCR beta VDJ and CDR3 profiling. From the reads, TCRdb called clonotypes with MiXCR, one entry per CDR3 protein. The sample has 74,000 or so distinct CDR3 sequences, 50% to 55% seen once. From germline, CDR1 is SGHKS and CDR2 YYEKEE (reference sequence). This CDR3 is built from 16 residues. The V gene end was trimmed by 6 bases and the J gene end by 10 bases; junction bases not matched to a gene: 15. This entry is derived from a study of CD8+CD57+ T cells in acquired aplastic anemia. For the study at large: Healthy donor CD4+ cell samples had a mean of around 9.9 million reads.

This chain connects TRBV5-5 to TRBJ2-2; 10 bases map to TRBD1. The sequence was collected from a human donor in good health, serving as a control. The sequenced sample consisted of sorted CD4+, CD8+, or CD8+CD57+ T cells (not recorded which) from PBMCs. Here the CDR3 reads CASTLGRTGGRVELFF. In DNA form, the CDR3 reads TGTGCCAGCACCCTGGGCAGGACAGGGGGAAGGGTGGAGCTGTTTTTT.